This T cell receptor beta chain was sequenced in a study of radiation and T cells in renal cell carcinoma (dated by TCRdb to the early 2020s). Some background on the complete study: In total, about 51 samples underwent TCR beta sequencing: roughly 26 tumors plus 27 peripheral blood samples. Across all 50 or so samples, 4,016,671 unique CDR3 nucleotide sequences, encoding 2,658,974 unique CDR3 amino acid sequences, were identified.

To note about this clone: This receptor's antigen is unknown. The input lacks base qualities; no much larger clone sits a single base away.

The research as a whole found: Compared with control tumors, irradiated tumors had a greater number of dominant CDR3 motifs, and those motifs took up a bigger portion of the repertoire. Because the trial had a single-armed design, the trial could not examine how radiation dose or scheduling affected the TCR repertoire. Higher TCR clonality was observed in irradiated tumors than in controls, with an average of about 50% of the repertoire accounted for by the top 100 clonotypes, compared with approximately 45% in nephrectomy-only tumors. Top tumor clonotypes rose in blood from baseline to 2 weeks post-radiation, then contracted by 4 weeks, suggesting transient expansion of tumor-resident clones. Because only small tumor regions of around 1 g were available, intratumoral heterogeneity was not captured. Because no pretreatment tumor biopsies were available, whether clonotypes were present in the tumor at baseline could not be determined.

From cysteine to phenylalanine, the CDR3 is 13 amino acids long. Only CDR3 DNA remains: 39 bases, in frame from the first base. V is pruned by 3 bases and J by 4 bases, leaving 3 bases of the junction without a gene match. In the germline V gene (reference sequence), CDR1 corresponds to GTSNPN and CDR2 to SVGIG. TCR beta libraries were generated from genomic DNA with the immunoSEQ kit, following the manufacturer's recommendations. To prepare the libraries, a first multiplex PCR with proprietary primers was run, followed by a second PCR that added unique barcodes, and a bead cleanup was done after each round. A kit-provided positive control reaction and a negative control reaction were included in every sample batch. The final libraries were assessed on an Agilent 4200 TapeStation D1000 ScreenTape, pooled by volume, and quantified by qPCR. An Illumina NextSeq500 fitted with a MidOutput 150-cycle cartridge performed the sequencing, running 156 Read1 cycles and 15 Index1 cycles with the kit's custom primers. The pooled library was loaded at 0.9 to 1 pM with a roughly 22% PhiX control spike-in. In the original analysis: Vendor-processed data were analyzed in R, with a clonotype defined as all T cells sharing the same CDR3 nucleotide sequence. In the clone abundance analyses, frequencies were normalized to the 10,000 most abundant clones in each sample. Public T cell clones, averaging fewer than five per sample, were removed before analysis. Dominant motifs were analyzed with ImmunoMap using the PAM10 matrix, a gap penalty of 30, and a homology threshold of 0.3, and motifs with a cumulative frequency of at least 0.01 were considered dominant. Tumor-enriched clonotypes and baseline blood-enriched clonotypes were defined as those with an abundance difference of at least 32-fold between compartments. Tumor-blood repertoire similarity was measured with the Baroni-Urbani and Buser coefficient, and group comparisons used two-tailed Wilcoxon tests in R. The clones in this table, taken by TCRdb from immuneACCESS, are in-frame only. Not every clone is retained; where verified, under half of the shortfall comes from an unresolved V gene, and the cause of the rest is unknown. V and J calls and clone size follow that table, whereas D and trimming were derived from the DNA. The sample includes around 13,000 clones, with roughly a third observed a single time. Of the sample, over 15% is held by the ten largest clones.

The time point label here, explained by the study, means: tumor resected at nephrectomy. The treatment or condition tag for this specimen amounts to: 15 Gy SBRT to primary tumor, nephrectomy 4 weeks later. Samples came from a clinical trial, in which primary renal cell carcinomas received 15 Gy stereotactic body radiation therapy followed by nephrectomy 4 weeks later. All patients had renal cell carcinoma with clear cell pathology. Tumor processing involved mechanical dissociation, digestion with collagenase/hyaluronidase at 37 degrees C, handling in gentleMACS C tubes, and storage in liquid nitrogen. The QIAamp DNA Blood Mini Kit (Qiagen) was used to prepare genomic DNA for TCR sequencing. Samples were included in the analyses only if all quality control checks were passed.

The sample in question was tumor tissue, obtained from a patient whose treatment included radiotherapy and nephrectomy. The rearranged segments are TRBV30 and TRBJ2-5, with 9 bases in between that match TRBD1. The origin of this receptor is a man between 60 and 75 years old with renal cell carcinoma. The sequence in DNA is TGTGCCTGGAGGGGGACAGGGATAGAGACCCAGTACTTC. It is translated as CAWRGTGIETQYF.